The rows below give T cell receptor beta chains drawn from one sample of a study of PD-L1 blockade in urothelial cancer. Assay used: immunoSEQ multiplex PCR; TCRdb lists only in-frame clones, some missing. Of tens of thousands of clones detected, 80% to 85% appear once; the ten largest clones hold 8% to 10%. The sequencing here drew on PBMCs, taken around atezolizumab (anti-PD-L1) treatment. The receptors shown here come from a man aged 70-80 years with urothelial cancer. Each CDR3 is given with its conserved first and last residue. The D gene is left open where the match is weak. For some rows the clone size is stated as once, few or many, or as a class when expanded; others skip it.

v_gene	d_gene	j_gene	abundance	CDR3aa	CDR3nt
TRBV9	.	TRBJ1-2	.	CASSVAYQGGYGYTF	TGTGCCAGCAGCGTAGCTTACCAGGGCGGCTATGGCTACACCTTC
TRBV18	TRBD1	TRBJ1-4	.	CASSDRTGEKLFF	TGTGCCAGCTCAGATCGGACAGGTGAAAAACTGTTTTTT
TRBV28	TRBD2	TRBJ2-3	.	CASSSLYEREGHGVDTQYF	TGTGCCAGCAGTTCCTTATATGAGCGGGAGGGCCATGGGGTAGATACGCAGTATTTT
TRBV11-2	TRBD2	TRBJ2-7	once	CASSLRLAGVANEQYF	TGTGCCAGCAGCCTTAGGCTAGCGGGAGTGGCAAACGAGCAGTACTTC
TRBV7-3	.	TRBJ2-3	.	CASSLFRGYTQYF	TGTGCCAGCAGCTTATTCAGGGGATACACGCAGTATTTT
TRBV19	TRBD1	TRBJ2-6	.	CASRQGSSGANVLTF	TGTGCCAGCAGACAGGGAAGCTCTGGGGCCAACGTCCTGACTTTC
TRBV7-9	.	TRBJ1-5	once	CASSYGGSNQPQHF	TGTGCCAGCAGCTATGGGGGCAGCAATCAGCCCCAGCATTTT
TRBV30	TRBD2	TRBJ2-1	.	CAWDSGSPYEQFF	TGTGCCTGGGATAGCGGGAGCCCCTATGAGCAGTTCTTC
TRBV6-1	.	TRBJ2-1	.	CASSSGGNEQFF	TGTGCCAGTTCTTCAGGGGGGAATGAGCAGTTCTTC
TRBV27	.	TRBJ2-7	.	CASSPVLSYEQYF	TGTGCCAGCAGTCCCGTCCTCTCCTACGAGCAGTACTTC
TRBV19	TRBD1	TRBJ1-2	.	CASSLRTRGQGDYGYTF	TGTGCCAGTAGCCTGCGAACCCGAGGACAGGGAGACTATGGCTACACCTTC
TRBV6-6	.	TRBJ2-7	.	CASSSSRQFQSYEQYF	TGTGCCAGCAGTTCCTCCAGACAGTTTCAATCCTACGAGCAGTACTTC
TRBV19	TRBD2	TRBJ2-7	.	CASSIGTSGPYEQYF	TGTGCCAGTAGTATAGGGACTAGCGGGCCATACGAGCAGTACTTC
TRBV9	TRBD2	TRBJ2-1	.	CASSAAAGAGNEQFF	TGTGCCAGCAGCGCCGCAGCGGGAGCGGGCAATGAGCAGTTCTTC
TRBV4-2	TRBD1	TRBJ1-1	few	CASSQVVGQVGTEAFF	TGTGCCAGCAGCCAAGTGGTGGGACAGGTGGGGACTGAAGCTTTCTTT
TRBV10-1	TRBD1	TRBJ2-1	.	CASRPDRAKGEQFF	TGCGCCAGCAGACCGGACAGGGCTAAGGGTGAGCAGTTCTTC
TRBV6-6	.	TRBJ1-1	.	CASSYSESNTEAFF	TGTGCCAGCAGTTACTCCGAGTCGAACACTGAAGCTTTCTTT
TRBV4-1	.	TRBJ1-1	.	CASSTLRGWTEAFF	TGCGCCAGCAGCACCCTTAGGGGGTGGACTGAAGCTTTCTTT
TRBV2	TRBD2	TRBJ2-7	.	CASSEDSGRGYEQYF	TGTGCCAGCAGTGAAGATAGCGGGAGGGGCTACGAGCAGTACTTC
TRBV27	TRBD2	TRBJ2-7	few	CASSPERGGAGFEQYF	TGTGCCAGCAGTCCTGAGCGGGGGGGGGCTGGTTTCGAGCAGTACTTC
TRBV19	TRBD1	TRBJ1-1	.	CASRTGTGGTEAFF	TGTGCCAGTAGAACCGGGACAGGGGGGACTGAAGCTTTCTTT
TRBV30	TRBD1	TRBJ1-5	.	CAWGQGNGNQPQHF	TGTGCCTGGGGACAGGGTAACGGCAATCAGCCCCAGCATTTT
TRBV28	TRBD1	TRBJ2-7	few	CASTLTRDRAYEQYF	TGTGCCAGCACCTTAACCCGGGACAGGGCTTACGAGCAGTACTTC
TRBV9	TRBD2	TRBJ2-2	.	CASTQREEPDTGELFF	TGTGCCAGCACCCAGCGGGAGGAACCCGACACCGGGGAGCTGTTTTTT
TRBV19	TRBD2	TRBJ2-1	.	CAGTPGGRESRHYNEQFF	TGTGCCGGGACCCCCGGTGGGCGGGAGAGTCGCCACTACAATGAGCAGTTCTTC
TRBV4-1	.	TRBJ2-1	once	CASSHQVRREQFF	TGCGCCAGCAGCCATCAAGTACGGCGGGAGCAGTTCTTC